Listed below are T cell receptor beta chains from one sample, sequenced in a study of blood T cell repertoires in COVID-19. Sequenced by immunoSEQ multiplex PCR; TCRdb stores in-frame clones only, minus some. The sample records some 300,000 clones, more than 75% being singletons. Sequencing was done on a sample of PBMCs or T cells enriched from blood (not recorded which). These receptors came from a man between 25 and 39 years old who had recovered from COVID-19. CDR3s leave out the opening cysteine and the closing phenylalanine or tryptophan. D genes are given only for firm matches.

CDR3aa: ATSESGSTNEQF; v_gene: TRBV24-1; len: 12; d_gene: TRBD2
CDR3aa: ASSLVRGETQY; v_gene: TRBV11-3; len: 11; d_gene: NA
CDR3aa: ASSLRRGGVTEAF; v_gene: TRBV27; len: 13; d_gene: NA
CDR3aa: ASSHPAGTDYGYT; v_gene: TRBV3-1/TRBV3-2; len: 13; d_gene: TRBD1
CDR3aa: ASSYTGRDEQY; v_gene: TRBV7-9; len: 11; d_gene: NA
CDR3aa: ASSWSPGRDYEQY; v_gene: TRBV5-1; len: 13; d_gene: TRBD2
CDR3aa: AWKKQGISNQPQH; v_gene: TRBV30; len: 13; d_gene: NA
CDR3aa: ASSIVDEQY; v_gene: TRBV12-3/TRBV12-4; len: 9; d_gene: NA
CDR3aa: ASRPRDTNQPQH; v_gene: TRBV27; len: 12; d_gene: NA
CDR3aa: ASSLAGAGWGEKLF; v_gene: TRBV5-1; len: 14; d_gene: NA
CDR3aa: ASSLVRYSGNTIY; v_gene: TRBV5-6; len: 13; d_gene: NA
CDR3aa: ASSRTSGGTDTQY; v_gene: TRBV5-6; len: 13; d_gene: TRBD2
CDR3aa: ASSLQGTEAF; v_gene: TRBV9; len: 10; d_gene: NA
CDR3aa: ASSFGGLGETQY; v_gene: TRBV5-1; len: 12; d_gene: NA
CDR3aa: ASTSGGTFYEQY; v_gene: TRBV7-2; len: 12; d_gene: TRBD2
CDR3aa: ASSLVAGTIY; v_gene: TRBV11-2; len: 10; d_gene: NA
CDR3aa: ASLTQGGYGYT; v_gene: TRBV28; len: 11; d_gene: NA
CDR3aa: ASSLALRSGPSTDTQY; v_gene: TRBV7-7; len: 16; d_gene: NA